The clone carrying this T cell receptor beta chain showed up just once. Here immunoSEQ multiplex PCR was the method, and the copy in TCRdb shows in-frame clones only, minus some. The repertoire holds over 65,000 clones, 70% to 90% seen once, with approximately 4.5% in the top ten. This entry comes from a study of blood T cell repertoires in COVID-19. The sequencing input was peripheral blood. This TCR derives from a middle-aged man with active COVID-19.

In nucleotides, the CDR3 is TGTGCCAGCAGCTTGGAGGGGCTCCGTGGCTACACCTTC. This encodes CASSLEGLRGYTF. This chain links TRBV5-5 with TRBJ1-2, with D perhaps matching TRBD1 (5 bases). Trimming left V 0 bases short and J 7 bases short, with 10 bases between. The CDR3 extends over 13 amino acids. The germline gives CDR1 SGHKS, CDR2 YYEKEE (reference sequence). Full variable domain (rest looked up from reference TRBV5-5 and TRBJ1-2): DAGVTQSPTHLIKTRGQQVTLRCSPISGHKSVSWYQQVLGQGPQFIFQYYEKEERGRGNFPDRFSARQFPNYSSELNVNALLLGDSALYLCASSLEGLRGYTFGSGTRLTVV.